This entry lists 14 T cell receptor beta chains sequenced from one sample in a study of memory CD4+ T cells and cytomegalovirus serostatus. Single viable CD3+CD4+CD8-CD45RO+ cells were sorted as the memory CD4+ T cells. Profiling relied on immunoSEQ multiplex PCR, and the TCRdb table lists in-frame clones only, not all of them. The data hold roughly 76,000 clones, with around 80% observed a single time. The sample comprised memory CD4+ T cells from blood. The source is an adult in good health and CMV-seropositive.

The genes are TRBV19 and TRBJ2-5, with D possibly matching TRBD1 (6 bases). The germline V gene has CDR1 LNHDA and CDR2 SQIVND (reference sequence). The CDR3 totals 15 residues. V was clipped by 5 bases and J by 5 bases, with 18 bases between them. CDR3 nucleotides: TGTGCCAGTAGTTCCCAGGACAGTTCTAAGGAGACCCAGTACTTC. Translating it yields CASSSQDSSKETQYF.

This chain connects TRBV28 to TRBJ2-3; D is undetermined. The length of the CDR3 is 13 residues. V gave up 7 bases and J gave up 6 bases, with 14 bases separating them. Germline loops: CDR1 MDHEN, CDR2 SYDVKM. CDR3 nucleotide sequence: TGTGCCAGCACGTTTCCGGGTGGGGATACGCAGTATTTT. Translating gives CASTFPGGDTQYF.

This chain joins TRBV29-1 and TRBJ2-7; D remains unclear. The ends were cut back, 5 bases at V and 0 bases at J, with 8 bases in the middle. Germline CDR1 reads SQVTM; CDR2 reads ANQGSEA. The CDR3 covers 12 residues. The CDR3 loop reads CSVSSSSYEQYF. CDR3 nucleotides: TGCAGCGTTTCATCGAGCTCCTACGAGCAGTACTTC.

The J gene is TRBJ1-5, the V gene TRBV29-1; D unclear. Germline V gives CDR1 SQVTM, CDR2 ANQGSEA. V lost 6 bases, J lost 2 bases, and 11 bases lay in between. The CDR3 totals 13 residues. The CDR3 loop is CSVARVGNQPQHF. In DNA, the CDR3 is TGCAGCGTGGCGAGGGTGGGCAATCAGCCCCAGCATTTT.

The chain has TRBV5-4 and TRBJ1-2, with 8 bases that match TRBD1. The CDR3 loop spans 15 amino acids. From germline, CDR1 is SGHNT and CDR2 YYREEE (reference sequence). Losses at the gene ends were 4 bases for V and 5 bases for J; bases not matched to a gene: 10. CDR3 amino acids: CASSHRDRILYGYTF. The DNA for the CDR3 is TGTGCCAGCAGCCACAGGGACAGGATATTATATGGCTACACCTTC.

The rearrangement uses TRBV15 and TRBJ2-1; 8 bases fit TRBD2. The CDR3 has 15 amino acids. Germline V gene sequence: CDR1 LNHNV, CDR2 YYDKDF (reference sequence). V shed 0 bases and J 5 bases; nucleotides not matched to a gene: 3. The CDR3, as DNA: TGTGCCACCAGCAGAGATTTAGCGGGGAACAATGAGCAGTTCTTC. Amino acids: CATSRDLAGNNEQFF.

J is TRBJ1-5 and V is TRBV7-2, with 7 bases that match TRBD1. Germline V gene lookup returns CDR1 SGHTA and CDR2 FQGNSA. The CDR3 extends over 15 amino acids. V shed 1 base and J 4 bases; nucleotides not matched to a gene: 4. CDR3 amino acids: CASSLERGQNQPQHF. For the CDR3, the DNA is TGTGCCAGCAGCTTAGAGAGGGGGCAAAATCAGCCCCAGCATTTT.

For the CDR3, the DNA is TGTGCCAGCAGCGCCCGACGGACGCAGTATTTT. It yields the protein CASSARRTQYF. V and J are TRBV14 and TRBJ2-3; D is unresolved. This CDR3 contains 11 residues. Trimming stripped 5 bases from V and 9 bases from J, with 9 bases between. Germline-derived CDR1 and CDR2 are SGHDN and FVKESK.

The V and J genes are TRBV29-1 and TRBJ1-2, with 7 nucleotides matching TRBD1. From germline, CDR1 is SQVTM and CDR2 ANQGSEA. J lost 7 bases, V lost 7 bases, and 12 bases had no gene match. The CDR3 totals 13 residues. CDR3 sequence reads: CSAPSRGGGGYTF. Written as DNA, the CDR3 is TGCAGCGCCCCAAGCAGGGGGGGAGGTGGCTACACCTTC.

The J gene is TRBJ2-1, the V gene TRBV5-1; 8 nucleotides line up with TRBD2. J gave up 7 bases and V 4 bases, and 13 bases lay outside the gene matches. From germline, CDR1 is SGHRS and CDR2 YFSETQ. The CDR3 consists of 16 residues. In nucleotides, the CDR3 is TGCGCCAGCAGCCTCGGAGGGGCGGGAGGTGCAAATGAGCAGTTCTTC. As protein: CASSLGGAGGANEQFF.

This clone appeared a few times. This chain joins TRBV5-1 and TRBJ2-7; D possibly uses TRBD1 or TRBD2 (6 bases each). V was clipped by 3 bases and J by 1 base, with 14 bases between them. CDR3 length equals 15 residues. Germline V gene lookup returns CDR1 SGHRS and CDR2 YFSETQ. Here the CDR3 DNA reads TGCGCCAGCAGCTCGGACCCGGGGGCTTCCTACGAGCAGTACTTC. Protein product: CASSSDPGASYEQYF.

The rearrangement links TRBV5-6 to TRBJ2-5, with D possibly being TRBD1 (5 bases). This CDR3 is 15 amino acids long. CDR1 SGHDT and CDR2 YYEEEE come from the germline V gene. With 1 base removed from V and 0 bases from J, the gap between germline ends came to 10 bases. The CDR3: CASSLTQGYQETQYF. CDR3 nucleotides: TGTGCCAGCAGCTTGACCCAGGGTTACCAAGAGACCCAGTACTTC. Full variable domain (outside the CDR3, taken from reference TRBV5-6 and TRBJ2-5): DAGVTQSPTHLIKTRGQQVTLRCSPKSGHDTVSWYQQALGQGPQFIFQYYEEEERQRGNFPDRFSGHQFPNYSSELNVNALLLGDSALYLCASSLTQGYQETQYFGPGTRLLVL.

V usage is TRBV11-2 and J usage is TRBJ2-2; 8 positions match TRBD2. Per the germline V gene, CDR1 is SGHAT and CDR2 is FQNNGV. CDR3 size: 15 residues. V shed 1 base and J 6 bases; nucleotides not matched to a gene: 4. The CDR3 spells CASSLAGRASGELFF. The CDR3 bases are TGTGCCAGCAGCTTAGCCGGGAGGGCCTCCGGGGAGCTGTTTTTT.

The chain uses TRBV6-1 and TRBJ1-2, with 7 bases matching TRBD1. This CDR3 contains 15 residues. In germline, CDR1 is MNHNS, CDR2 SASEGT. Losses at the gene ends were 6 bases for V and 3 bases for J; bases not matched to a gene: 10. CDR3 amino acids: CASRRDRDFYYGYTF. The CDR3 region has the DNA TGTGCCAGCAGGAGAGACAGGGACTTTTACTATGGCTACACCTTC.